The rows below give T cell receptor beta chains drawn from one sample of a study of control samples from healthy donors and cancer patients. Using immunoSEQ multiplex PCR, the repertoire was profiled, and TCRdb retains in-frame clones only, with some absent. The sample contains 150,000 to 180,000 clones, roughly 92% of which appear only once. Sequenced: blood. These receptors came from a middle-aged man in good health. Each CDR3 is given with its conserved first and last residue. The D gene is left open where the match is weak. Expanded clones are given a class, and other clones once, few, many or no size at all.

>TRBV7-6|NA|NA|TRBJ1-6
TGTGCCAGCAGCTTAGGCAAACAGGGAACTTCACCCCTCCACTTT
CASSLGKQGTSPLHF
>TRBV24-1|TRBD2|NA|TRBJ2-1
TGTGCCACCAGTGATTTGGCGGCTAGCGGGAGTGGCGAGCAGTTCTTC
CATSDLAASGSGEQFF
>TRBV28|NA|once|TRBJ2-1
TGTGCCAGCAGTTTATATGGCGCGAGGGCCCCGGGTGGGCAGTTCTTC
CASSLYGARAPGGQFF
>TRBV5-1|NA|NA|TRBJ2-5
TGCGCCAGCAGCTTGGCCAGGGACGGCAGAGAGACCCAGTACTTC
CASSLARDGRETQYF
>TRBV9|TRBD1|NA|TRBJ2-5
TGTGCCAGCAGCGTAGCTATCGGACAGGGTGAGACCCAGTACTTC
CASSVAIGQGETQYF
>TRBV29-1|TRBD1|NA|TRBJ1-1
TGCAGCGTTACAGGGGGCTTGAACACTGAAGCTTTCTTT
CSVTGGLNTEAFF
>TRBV5-4|TRBD1|NA|TRBJ2-7
TGTGCCAGCAGCCTCGACAGGGCGATCTCCTACGAGCAGTACTTC
CASSLDRAISYEQYF
>TRBV9|NA|NA|TRBJ2-3
TGTGCCAGCAGCGTAGGTCCCACAGATACGCAGTATTTT
CASSVGPTDTQYF
>TRBV28|NA|NA|TRBJ2-5
TGTGCCAGCAGTTTTCGGCAAGAGACCCAGTACTTC
CASSFRQETQYF
>TRBV6-1|TRBD1|few|TRBJ2-1
TGTGCCAGCAGTGATTCCACAGGGGATGAGCAGTTCTTC
CASSDSTGDEQFF
>TRBV6-1|TRBD1|once|TRBJ1-2
TGTGCCAGCAGTGAAGTTGGCAGGGGGAATGGCTACACCTTC
CASSEVGRGNGYTF
>TRBV5-1|TRBD2|NA|TRBJ2-1
TGCGCCAGCAGCTTGGGAACTAGCGGGAGGGCTTACAATGAGCAGTTCTTC
CASSLGTSGRAYNEQFF
>TRBV4-2|NA|NA|TRBJ2-3
TGTGCCAGCAGCCAAGAGGTAGGGTCAGATACGCAGTATTTT
CASSQEVGSDTQYF
>TRBV28|NA|NA|TRBJ2-1
TGTGCCAGCAGTTCCAGGGGGTCGCGGGGTAATGAGCAGTTCTTC
CASSSRGSRGNEQFF
>TRBV7-9|NA|once|TRBJ2-1
TGTGCCAGCAGCTTAGGAGGGTTGAATGAGCAGTTCTTC
CASSLGGLNEQFF
>TRBV5-1|NA|NA|TRBJ2-1
TGCGCCAGCAGCCTGGGTGGGGGCACCTACAATGAGCAGTTCTTC
CASSLGGGTYNEQFF